The 19 T cell receptor beta chains listed next were all sequenced from one sample in a study of CDR3 diversity in severe acne. TCRdb called the PCR reads again in MiXCR, with one record for every CDR3 protein. The data hold roughly 93,000 distinct CDR3 sequences, with 45% to 55% observed a single time. Specimen: blood. Source of these receptors: a male donor with severe acne vulgaris.

CDR3 amino acids: CAWAGTENSPLHF. DNA of the CDR3: TGTGCCTGGGCCGGGACAGAAAATTCACCCCTCCACTTT. This chain uses TRBV30 with TRBJ1-6; 7 nucleotides agree with TRBD1. The V gene's germline CDR1 is GTSNPN and CDR2 SVGIG (reference sequence). Germline trimming cut 5 bases from V and 7 bases from J; bases unmatched to any gene: 5. The CDR3 has 13 amino acids.

The V gene is TRBV12-3 or TRBV12-4, the J gene TRBJ2-1, with TRBD2 matching 14 bases. Trimming at V came to 6 bases and at J to 12 bases, leaving 7 bases not matched to a gene. The CDR3 sequence is 14 residues long. CDR3 DNA: TGTGCCAGCAGCAAATCGGGACTAGCGGGAGTGCAGTTCTTC. Residues: CASSKSGLAGVQFF.

The J gene is TRBJ1-3, the V gene TRBV7-9; D might be TRBD1 (6 bases). V shed 5 bases and J shed 2 bases, with 10 bases lying between them. Germline CDR1 is SEHNR and CDR2 is FQNEAQ (reference sequence). CDR3 length: 14 residues. The DNA for the CDR3 is TGTGCCAGCAGCGTACAGGGACCTGGAAACACCATATATTTT. Encoded protein: CASSVQGPGNTIYF.

V is TRBV11-2 and J is TRBJ1-1, with 9 bases that match TRBD1. CDR1 is SGHAT, CDR2 FQNNGV, per germline. This CDR3 comprises 11 residues. The CDR3 bases are TGTGCTAGAGGGACAGGGCATAAAGCTTTCTTT. This encodes CARGTGHKAFF.

This clonotype has ten or more counts. The genes are TRBV5-5 and TRBJ2-1; TRBD2 is a possible D gene (6 bases). This CDR3 is 18 amino acids long. The V gene's germline CDR1 is SGHKS and CDR2 YYEKEE (reference sequence). V was pared by 4 bases and J by 0 bases, with 20 bases between. CDR3 bases: TGTGCCAGCAGCGGCCGCGGGAAAGGGTCGAGCTCCTACAATGAGCAGTTCTTC. Translated, it gives CASSGRGKGSSSYNEQFF.

The chain uses TRBV9 and TRBJ1-2; D call uncertain. The ends were cut back, 0 bases at V and 1 base at J, with 7 bases in the middle. Germline CDR1 SGDLS, CDR2 YYNGEE. The CDR3 consists of 14 residues. CDR3: CASSVGADNYGYTF. Written as DNA, the CDR3 is TGTGCCAGCAGCGTAGGTGCGGATAACTATGGCTACACCTTC.

J is TRBJ1-1 and V is TRBV9; D call uncertain. With 3 bases removed from V and 6 bases from J, the gap between germline ends came to 12 bases. The CDR3 consists of 13 residues. Germline CDR1 is SGDLS and CDR2 is YYNGEE. The DNA of the CDR3 is TGTGCCAGCAGCGCCCTAACTCGCCCTGAAGCTTTCTTT. It is translated as CASSALTRPEAFF. The full variable domain, its missing parts supplied by reference TRBV9 and TRBJ1-1, is DSGVTQTPKHLITATGQRVTLRCSPRSGDLSVYWYQQSLDQGLQFLIQYYNGEERAKGNILERFSAQQFPDLHSELNLSSLELGDSALYFCASSALTRPEAFFGQGTRLTVV.

This clonotype was seen ten or more times. The chain combines TRBV10-3 with TRBJ2-7; D not resolved. Germline V gene data show CDR1 as ENHRY and CDR2 as SYGVKD. V lost 2 bases and J 5 bases, leaving 7 bases between the germline ends. CDR3 length: 12 amino acids. This chain's CDR3 is CAISEKWDEQYF. The DNA for the CDR3 is TGTGCCATCAGTGAGAAGTGGGACGAGCAGTACTTC.

In the case of this clonotype: A much larger clone lies one base from this, so it may be a read error. The chain couples TRBV9 to TRBJ2-3; the D gene is possibly TRBD1 (6 bases). The end of the DNA aligns better with TRBJ1-5, so the J call may be wrong. CDR3 length equals 14 residues. CDR1 and CDR2 (germline): SGDLS, YYNGEE. The CDR3 sequence: CASSRPGGADTQHF. The CDR3 DNA reads TGTGCCAGCAGCAGACCGGGGGGCGCAGATACGCAGCATTTT.

The table lists this clonotype with many counts. V usage is TRBV3-1 and J usage is TRBJ2-7; unclear D gene. The germline V gene encodes CDR1 LGHDT and CDR2 YNNKEL (reference sequence). The CDR3 is 11 amino acids. V lost 2 bases to trimming and J lost 6 bases, with 5 bases between them. This chain's CDR3 is CASSQLTEQYF. The CDR3 DNA reads TGTGCCAGCAGCCAATTAACCGAGCAGTACTTC.

This rearrangement joins TRBV6-5 to TRBJ2-7; D might be TRBD2 (8 bases). Germline V gene sequence: CDR1 MNHEY, CDR2 SVGAGI. The CDR3 has 17 residues. The ends were cut back, 2 bases at V and 4 bases at J, with 21 bases in the middle. CDR3 amino acids: CASSYQTGSGRRYEQYF. CDR3 sequence (DNA): TGTGCCAGCAGTTACCAGACAGGGAGCGGGAGAAGGTACGAGCAGTACTTC.

This sequence joins TRBV25-1 and TRBJ2-7; D may be TRBD1 (6 bases). Between the trimmed V and J ends, which lost 6 bases and 6 bases, there was a span of 21 bases. The CDR3 covers 15 residues. CDR1 is MGHDK and CDR2 is SYGVNS in the germline V gene. The CDR3 loop is CASSLPGTLVCEQYF. DNA for the CDR3: TGTGCCAGCAGCCTACCCGGGACATTAGTCTGCGAGCAGTACTTC.

The rearrangement links TRBV25-1 to TRBJ1-1; D not resolved. This CDR3 contains 15 residues. CDR1 and CDR2 from the germline V gene are MGHDK and SYGVNS. V shed 5 bases and J shed 0 bases, with 13 bases lying between them. The CDR3 is CASSLSGRLNTEAFF. The CDR3 bases are TGTGCCAGCAGTTTAAGTGGTCGTTTGAACACTGAAGCTTTCTTT.

This clonotype has a handful of counts. The chain uses TRBV9 and TRBJ1-5, with D perhaps matching TRBD1 (6 bases). The CDR3 spans 14 residues. Germline CDR1 and CDR2: SGDLS and YYNGEE. Trimming left V 3 bases short and J 2 bases short, with 9 bases between. CDR3 nucleotides: TGTGCCAGCAGCGGCGGGGGCGGCAATCAGCCCCAGCATTTT. Translation: CASSGGGGNQPQHF.

This clonotype was counted at least ten times. V and J are TRBV6-2 or TRBV6-3 and TRBJ2-7, with a weak D call TRBD2 (6 bases). Germline loops: CDR1 MNHEY, CDR2 SVGEGT. V shed 5 bases and J shed 3 bases, with 11 bases lying between them. This CDR3 is built from 13 residues. The CDR3: CASSRLVFYEQYF. The CDR3 coding sequence is TGTGCCAGCAGTCGACTAGTTTTCTACGAGCAGTACTTC.

Only a few counts were recorded for this clonotype. The rearrangement links TRBV6-1 to TRBJ1-4; weak D call: TRBD1 (5 bases). V lost 7 bases, J lost 4 bases, and 13 bases lay in between. The germline gives CDR1 MNHNS, CDR2 SASEGT. There are 14 residues in the CDR3. CDR3 in amino acids: CASTPGPVNEKLFF. The CDR3 coding sequence is TGTGCCAGCACCCCGGGACCGGTTAATGAAAAACTGTTTTTT.

This clonotype was counted many times. This sequence joins TRBV20-1 and TRBJ1-2, with 8 positions matching TRBD1. The trim removed 4 bases at V and 3 bases at J, leaving 7 bases unmatched. CDR1 and CDR2 from the germline V gene are DFQATT and SNEGSKA (reference sequence). The CDR3 extends over 14 amino acids. The CDR3 region has the DNA TGCAGTGCTAAACAGGGGGTAACCGACTATGGCTACACCTTC. Protein product: CSAKQGVTDYGYTF.

CDR3 sequence: CASSAQDRYNEQFF. For the CDR3, the DNA is TGTGCCAGCAGCGCCCAGGACAGATACAATGAGCAGTTCTTC. The chain has TRBV9 and TRBJ2-1; maybe TRBD1 (6 bases). This CDR3 has 14 amino acids. Germline V gene lookup returns CDR1 SGDLS and CDR2 YYNGEE. V was clipped by 3 bases and J by 4 bases, with 11 bases between them.

This clonotype was counted many times. The V call is TRBV19, the J call TRBJ2-3; D could derive from TRBD1 or TRBD2 (5 bases each). The CDR3 is 23 residues long. V was trimmed by 3 bases and J by 0 bases, leaving 34 bases between them. Germline V gene lookup returns CDR1 LNHDA and CDR2 SQIVND (reference sequence). The DNA for the CDR3 is TGTGCCAGTAGTATTTGTTTGGAAAGGGTTAGGGTTAGGAGGCAGGGAAGCACAGATACGCAGTATTTT. It codes for CASSICLERVRVRRQGSTDTQYF.